Listed below are T cell receptor beta chains from one sample, sequenced in a study of cytomegalovirus exposure and HLA in healthy donors. Sequencing was performed with immunoSEQ multiplex PCR; in TCRdb, only in-frame clones are kept and a portion is missing. The sample holds about 110,000 clones; over 60% are singletons and the top ten take around 5%. Sequencing was carried out using PBMCs. The receptors here all came from a man aged 25-45 years in good health and CMV-seropositive. Both conserved end residues are part of each CDR3. D genes are given only for firm matches. Size is stated for part of the rows, as once, few or many counts, or as a class when the clone is expanded.

d_call	j_call	v_call	clone_size	cdr3_aa	cdr3_nt
NA	TRBJ2-7	TRBV4-3	NA	CASSPSPGYEQYF	TGCGCCAGCAGCCCAAGCCCGGGGTACGAGCAGTACTTC
TRBD1	TRBJ1-2	TRBV7-9	NA	CASSQGVGYGYTF	TGTGCCAGCAGCCAGGGGGTTGGCTATGGCTACACCTTC
TRBD1	TRBJ1-1	TRBV18	few	CASSTGTGEGTEAFF	TGTGCCAGCTCAACGGGAACAGGGGAAGGGACTGAAGCTTTCTTT
NA	TRBJ1-2	TRBV30	NA	CAWSGDGAGYGYTF	TGTGCCTGGAGTGGGGACGGGGCGGGGTATGGCTACACCTTC
NA	TRBJ2-7	TRBV6-6	NA	CASSYQEVYEQYF	TGTGCCAGCAGTTACCAAGAGGTCTACGAGCAGTACTTC
TRBD1	TRBJ1-1	TRBV7-2	NA	CASSSSTGGTTEAFF	TGTGCCAGCAGCTCCTCGACAGGGGGCACGACTGAAGCTTTCTTT
TRBD1	TRBJ2-2	TRBV7-2	once	CASSLTGVNTGELFF	TGTGCCAGCAGTTTGACAGGGGTTAACACCGGGGAGCTGTTTTTT
TRBD1	TRBJ1-5	TRBV30	NA	CAWSRDRGHQPQHF	TGTGCCTGGAGTCGGGACAGGGGGCATCAGCCCCAGCATTTT
NA	TRBJ2-5	TRBV5-4	NA	CASSAAGIGPQETQYF	TGTGCCAGCAGCGCGGCGGGGATAGGTCCGCAAGAGACCCAGTACTTC
TRBD2	TRBJ2-2	TRBV9	NA	CASSTAGGYTGELFF	TGTGCCAGCAGCACAGCGGGGGGGTACACCGGGGAGCTGTTTTTT
TRBD1	TRBJ2-7	TRBV5-1	NA	CASSFNRGDYYQPYF	TGCGCCAGCAGCTTTAACAGGGGCGATTACTACCAGCCGTACTTC
NA	TRBJ1-1	TRBV5-6	NA	CASSNYRAVTEAFF	TGTGCCAGCAGCAACTACAGGGCAGTGACTGAAGCTTTCTTT
NA	TRBJ2-2	TRBV2	once	CASSAQAQNTGELFF	TGTGCCAGCAGTGCGCAGGCCCAGAACACCGGGGAGCTGTTTTTT
NA	TRBJ2-2	TRBV19	few	CASSIMAGQNTGELFF	TGTGCCAGTAGTATTATGGCAGGCCAGAACACCGGGGAGCTGTTTTTT
TRBD1	TRBJ1-2	TRBV6-1	once	CASSDGTGFFYRPIEF	TGTGCCAGCAGTGATGGGACAGGGTTTTTCTACCGCCCGATCGAATTC
TRBD2	TRBJ2-5	TRBV5-1	NA	CASSWGTSGEETQYF	TGCGCCAGCAGCTGGGGGACTAGCGGGGAAGAGACCCAGTACTTC
NA	TRBJ1-5	TRBV18	NA	CASSPEGSQPQHF	TGTGCCAGCTCACCAGAGGGTAGCCAGCCCCAGCATTTT
NA	TRBJ2-7	TRBV28	NA	CASSSPLYYEQYF	TGTGCCAGCAGTTCCCCGCTATATTACGAGCAGTACTTC
TRBD2	TRBJ2-5	TRBV2	NA	CASPGRTSGEGTQYF	TGTGCCAGCCCCGGTAGGACTAGCGGGGAAGGGACCCAGTACTTC
TRBD1	TRBJ1-6	TRBV10-1	few	CASSEGGNSPLHF	TGCGCCAGCAGTGAAGGGGGCAATTCACCCCTCCACTTT
NA	TRBJ2-3	TRBV7-2	NA	CASSPRGFTDTQYF	TGTGCCAGCAGCCCAAGGGGGTTCACAGATACGCAGTATTTT
NA	TRBJ1-5	TRBV4-1	NA	CASSQVQDQPQHF	TGCGCCAGCAGCCAGGTACAGGATCAGCCCCAGCATTTT
NA	TRBJ1-5	TRBV2	NA	CASSGSSQPQHF	TGTGCCAGCAGTGGTTCGAGTCAGCCCCAGCATTTT
NA	TRBJ2-3	TRBV28	NA	CASSFDLSGSSTDTQYF	TGTGCCAGCAGTTTTGACTTAAGCGGCTCTAGCACAGATACGCAGTATTTT
TRBD2	TRBJ2-7	TRBV7-9	NA	CASSSLTGAGVHEQYF	TGTGCCAGCAGCTCCCTGACTGGAGCGGGGGTACACGAGCAGTACTTC
TRBD2	TRBJ2-5	TRBV15	NA	CATSRELGSGAQETQYF	TGTGCCACCAGCAGAGAGTTGGGTAGCGGGGCTCAAGAGACCCAGTACTTC
TRBD2	TRBJ2-2	TRBV9	NA	CASSVAERGANTGELFF	TGTGCCAGCAGCGTAGCTGAGCGGGGGGCGAACACCGGGGAGCTGTTTTTT
TRBD2	TRBJ2-3	TRBV29-1	NA	CSVGTSGIPRTDTQYF	TGCAGCGTGGGGACTAGCGGGATACCCCGCACAGATACGCAGTATTTT
NA	TRBJ1-2	TRBV19	NA	CASSSRSDSSRHGYTF	TGTGCCAGTAGTAGCAGGTCGGACAGCTCTCGACATGGCTACACCTTC
NA	TRBJ1-6	TRBV21-1	NA	CASSNRLTPGDNSPLHF	TGTGCCAGCAGCAACCGCCTCACCCCGGGTGATAATTCACCCCTCCACTTT
NA	TRBJ1-1	TRBV2	few	CASLGEMNTEAFF	TGTGCCAGCTTAGGGGAAATGAACACTGAAGCTTTCTTT
TRBD1	TRBJ1-5	TRBV28	NA	CASSPGQGWDPQHF	TGTGCCAGCAGCCCAGGACAGGGGTGGGATCCCCAGCATTTT
NA	TRBJ1-5	TRBV15	NA	CATSRARQGLQPQHF	TGTGCCACCAGCAGAGCCCGGCAGGGCCTACAGCCCCAGCATTTT
NA	TRBJ1-1	TRBV1	few	CTSSQPQGQGVTEAFF	TGCACCAGCAGCCAACCCCAAGGACAGGGCGTCACTGAAGCTTTCTTT
TRBD1	TRBJ1-3	TRBV30	NA	CAWSSGQVSGNTIYF	TGTGCCTGGAGTTCGGGACAGGTCTCTGGAAACACCATATATTTT
NA	TRBJ2-3	TRBV2	NA	CASSVLSDGSGQYF	TGTGCCAGCAGTGTGCTATCAGACGGGAGTGGGCAGTATTTT
TRBD2	TRBJ2-3	TRBV7-2	NA	CASSGTSGGGDTQYF	TGTGCCAGCAGTGGGACTAGCGGGGGAGGGGATACGCAGTATTTT
NA	TRBJ2-1	TRBV25-1	NA	CASSEYVYNEQFF	TGTGCCAGCAGTGAATACGTATACAATGAGCAGTTCTTC
NA	TRBJ1-2	TRBV6-1	NA	CASSVRLERYTF	TGTGCCAGCAGTGTCAGGCTCGAACGCTACACCTTC
TRBD1	TRBJ1-1	TRBV6-6	few	CASSVFGTGENTEAFF	TGTGCCAGCAGTGTATTCGGGACAGGGGAGAACACTGAAGCTTTCTTT
NA	TRBJ2-3	TRBV11-2	NA	CASSLAGTDTQYF	TGTGCCAGCAGCTTAGCAGGCACAGATACGCAGTATTTT
TRBD1	TRBJ2-7	TRBV5-1	NA	CASSLGGQRYEQYF	TGCGCCAGCAGCTTGGGGGGACAGCGCTACGAGCAGTACTTC
TRBD1	TRBJ1-2	TRBV2	NA	CASSEDRGDGYTF	TGTGCCAGCAGTGAGGACAGGGGAGATGGCTACACCTTC
TRBD1	TRBJ1-1	TRBV5-1	few	CASSLTGGGTEAFF	TGCGCCAGCAGCTTGACAGGGGGAGGCACTGAAGCTTTCTTT
TRBD2	TRBJ2-3	TRBV5-4	few	CASTSIWGGTDTQYF	TGTGCCAGCACCTCCATCTGGGGGGGGACAGATACGCAGTATTTT
TRBD1	TRBJ2-1	TRBV5-4	NA	CASSGRDRGLYEQFF	TGTGCCAGCAGCGGCCGGGACAGGGGACTTTATGAGCAGTTCTTC
NA	TRBJ1-5	TRBV5-5	NA	CASSFRGNQPQHF	TGTGCCAGCAGCTTCCGGGGCAATCAGCCCCAGCATTTT
TRBD1	TRBJ1-4	TRBV2	once	CASNQDRNNEKLFF	TGTGCCAGCAATCAGGACAGGAATAATGAAAAACTGTTTTTT
NA	TRBJ2-7	TRBV30	NA	CAWNRLNTYEQYF	TGTGCCTGGAATCGACTCAACACCTACGAGCAGTACTTC
TRBD1	TRBJ2-3	TRBV2	NA	CASRGTGSDTQYF	TGTGCCAGCAGGGGGACAGGGTCAGATACGCAGTATTTT
TRBD1	TRBJ1-1	TRBV27	NA	CASSFSQGAVLNTEAFF	TGTGCCAGCAGTTTCTCACAGGGGGCGGTCCTGAACACTGAAGCTTTCTTT
NA	TRBJ2-7	TRBV12-5	NA	CASGLATGDPAYEQYF	TGTGCTAGTGGTTTGGCGACGGGGGACCCTGCCTACGAGCAGTACTTC
TRBD1	TRBJ2-7	TRBV29-1	NA	CSVEPQGTYEQYF	TGCAGCGTTGAGCCACAGGGGACCTACGAGCAGTACTTC
TRBD1	TRBJ1-2	TRBV7-9	NA	CASSYVRTGKYGYTF	TGTGCCAGCAGCTACGTCAGGACAGGGAAATATGGCTACACCTTC
NA	TRBJ2-5	TRBV7-6	few	CASSPRTASQETQYF	TGTGCCAGCAGCCCGCGGACAGCGTCCCAAGAGACCCAGTACTTC